This TCR beta chain was captured in a study of blood T cells in healthy people across ages. V was cut by 0 bases and J by 1 base, with 10 bases left in between. This CDR3 region has 17 residues. Germline CDR1 LNHNV, CDR2 YYDKDF (reference sequence). Then a second PCR, running about 6 to 12 cycles, was carried out with a sample-barcoded 5' primer and a J-beta primer mix. TCRdb redid the calling of the 5' RACE reads with MiXCR, one entry per CDR3 protein. Here the sample spans 540,000 or so distinct CDR3 sequences, 47% being singletons. In its sample, this clonotype was seen once. The sequence was obtained from an elderly man in good health. Sequencing input: blood. The chain links TRBV15 to TRBJ2-6, with unresolved D. DNA for the CDR3: TGTGCCACCAGCAGAGATAAGGGTCCTTCTGGGGCCAACGTCCTGACTTTC. This encodes CATSRDKGPSGANVLTF.